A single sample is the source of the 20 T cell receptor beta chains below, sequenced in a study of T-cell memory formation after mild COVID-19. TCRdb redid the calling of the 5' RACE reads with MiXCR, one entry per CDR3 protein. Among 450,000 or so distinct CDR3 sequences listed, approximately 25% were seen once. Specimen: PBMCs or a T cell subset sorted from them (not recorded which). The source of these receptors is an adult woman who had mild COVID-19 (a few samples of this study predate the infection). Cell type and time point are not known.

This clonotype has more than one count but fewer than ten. The CDR3 sequence: CASREGNEQFF. For the CDR3, the DNA is TGTGCCAGCAGGGAGGGGAATGAGCAGTTCTTC. The chain carries TRBV3-1 and TRBJ2-1; a possible D gene is TRBD2 (6 bases). In germline, CDR1 is LGHDT, CDR2 YNNKEL (reference sequence). V was trimmed by 6 bases and J by 7 bases, leaving 7 bases between them. The CDR3 contains 11 residues.

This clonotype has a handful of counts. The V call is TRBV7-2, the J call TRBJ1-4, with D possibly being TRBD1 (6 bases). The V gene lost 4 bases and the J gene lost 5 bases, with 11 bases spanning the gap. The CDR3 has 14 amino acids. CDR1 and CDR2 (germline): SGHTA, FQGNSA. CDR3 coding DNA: TGTGCCAGCAGCTACAGGGTGCCAAATGAAAAACTGTTTTTT. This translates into CASSYRVPNEKLFF.

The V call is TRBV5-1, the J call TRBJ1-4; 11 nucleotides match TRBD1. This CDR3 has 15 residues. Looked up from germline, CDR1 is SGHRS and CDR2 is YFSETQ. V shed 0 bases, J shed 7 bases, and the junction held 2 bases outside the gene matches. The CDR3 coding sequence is TGCGCCAGCAGCTTGGGCGGGACAGGGGGTGAAAAACTGTTTTTT. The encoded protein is CASSLGGTGGEKLFF.

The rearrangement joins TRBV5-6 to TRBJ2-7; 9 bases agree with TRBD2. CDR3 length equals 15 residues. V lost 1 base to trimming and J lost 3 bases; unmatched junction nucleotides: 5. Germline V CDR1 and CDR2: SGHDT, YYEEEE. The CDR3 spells CASSLNSGGLYEQYF. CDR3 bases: TGTGCCAGCAGCTTGAATAGCGGGGGACTCTACGAGCAGTACTTC.

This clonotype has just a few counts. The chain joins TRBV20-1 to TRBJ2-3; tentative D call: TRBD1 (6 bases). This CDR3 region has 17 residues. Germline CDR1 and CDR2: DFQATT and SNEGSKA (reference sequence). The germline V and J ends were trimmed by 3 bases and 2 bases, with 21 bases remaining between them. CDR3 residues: CSASMDSSIPATDTQYF. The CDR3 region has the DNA TGCAGTGCTAGTATGGACAGCTCTATCCCGGCCACAGATACGCAGTATTTT.

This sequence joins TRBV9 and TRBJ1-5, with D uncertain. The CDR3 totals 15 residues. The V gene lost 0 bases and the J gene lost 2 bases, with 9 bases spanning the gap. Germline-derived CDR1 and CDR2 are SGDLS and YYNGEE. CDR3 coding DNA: TGTGCCAGCAGCGTAGGAGACATGGGCAATCAGCCCCAGCATTTT. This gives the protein CASSVGDMGNQPQHF.

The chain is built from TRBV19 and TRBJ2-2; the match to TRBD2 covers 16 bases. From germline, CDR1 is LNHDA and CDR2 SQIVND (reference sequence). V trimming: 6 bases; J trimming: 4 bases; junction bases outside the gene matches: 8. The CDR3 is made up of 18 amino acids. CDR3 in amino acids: CASSPGLAGGYGTGELFF. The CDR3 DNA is TGTGCCAGTAGCCCGGGACTAGCGGGAGGGTACGGCACCGGGGAGCTGTTTTTT.

Here the CDR3 reads CASSLAEKASPYF. CDR3 nucleotides: TGTGCCAGCAGCTTAGCGGAGAAGGCGTCCCCCTACTTC. The chain recombines TRBV7-6 with TRBJ2-5, with D unresolved. Trimming shortened V by 0 bases and J by 14 bases, and 16 bases separated the two germline ends. The CDR3 totals 13 residues. CDR1 is SGHVS, CDR2 FNYEAQ, per germline.

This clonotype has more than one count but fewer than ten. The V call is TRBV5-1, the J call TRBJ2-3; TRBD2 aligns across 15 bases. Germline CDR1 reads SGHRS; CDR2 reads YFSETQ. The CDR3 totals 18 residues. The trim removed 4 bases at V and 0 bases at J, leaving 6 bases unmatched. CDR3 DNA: TGCGCCAGCAGCCTACGTGGGACTAGCGGGGGGAGCACAGATACGCAGTATTTT. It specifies CASSLRGTSGGSTDTQYF. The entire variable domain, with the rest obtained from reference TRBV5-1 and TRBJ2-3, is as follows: KAGVTQTPRYLIKTRGQQVTLSCSPISGHRSVSWYQQTPGQGLQFLFEYFSETQRNKGNFPGRFSGRQFSNSRSEMNVSTLELGDSALYLCASSLRGTSGGSTDTQYFGPGTRLTVL.

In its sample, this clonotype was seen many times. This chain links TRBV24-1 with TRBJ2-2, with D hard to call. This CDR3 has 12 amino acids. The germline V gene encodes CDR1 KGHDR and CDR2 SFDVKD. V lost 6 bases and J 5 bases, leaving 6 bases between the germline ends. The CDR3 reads CATSLRTGELFF. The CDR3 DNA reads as TGTGCCACCAGTCTAAGAACCGGGGAGCTGTTTTTT.

The DNA for the CDR3 is TGTGCCAGCACTTCGAGGAGAGGAAACACCGGGGAGCTGTTTTTT. Translating gives CASTSRRGNTGELFF. The chain carries TRBV7-2 and TRBJ2-2; D ambiguous. Germline CDR1 and CDR2: SGHTA and FQGNSA. V was pared by 7 bases and J by 2 bases, with 14 bases between. The CDR3 loop spans 15 amino acids.

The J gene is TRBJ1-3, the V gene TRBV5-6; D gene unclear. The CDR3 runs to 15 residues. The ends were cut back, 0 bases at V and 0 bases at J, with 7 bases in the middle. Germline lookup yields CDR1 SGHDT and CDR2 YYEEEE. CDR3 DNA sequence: TGTGCCAGCAGCTTGGGAAAGATCTCTGGAAACACCATATATTTT. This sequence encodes CASSLGKISGNTIYF.

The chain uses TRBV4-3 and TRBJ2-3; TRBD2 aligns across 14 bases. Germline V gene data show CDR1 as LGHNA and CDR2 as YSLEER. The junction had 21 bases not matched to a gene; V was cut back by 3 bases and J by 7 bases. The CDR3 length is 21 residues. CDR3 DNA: TGCGCCAGCAGCCACAAAGGCCCACGAGGACTAGCGGGAGGAGTGAGGAATACGCAGTATTTT. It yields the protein CASSHKGPRGLAGGVRNTQYF.

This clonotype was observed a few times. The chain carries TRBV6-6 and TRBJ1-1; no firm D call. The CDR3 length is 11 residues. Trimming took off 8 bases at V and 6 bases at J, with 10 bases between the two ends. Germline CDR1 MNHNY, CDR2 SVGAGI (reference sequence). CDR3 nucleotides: TGTGCCAGCTTCTACAGTTCTGAAGCTTTCTTT. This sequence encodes CASFYSSEAFF.

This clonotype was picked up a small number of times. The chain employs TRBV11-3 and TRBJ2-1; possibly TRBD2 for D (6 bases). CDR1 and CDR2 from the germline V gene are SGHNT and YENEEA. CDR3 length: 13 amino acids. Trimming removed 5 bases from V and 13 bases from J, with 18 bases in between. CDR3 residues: CASSLGGPRDQFF. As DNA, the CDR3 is TGTGCCAGCAGCCTAGGAGGGCCCCGCGATCAGTTCTTC.

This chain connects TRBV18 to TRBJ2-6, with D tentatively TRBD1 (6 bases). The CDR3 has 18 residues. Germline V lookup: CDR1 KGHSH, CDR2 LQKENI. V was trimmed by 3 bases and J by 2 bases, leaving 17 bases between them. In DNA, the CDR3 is TGTGCCAGCTCACCGAACAGGGCCATATACGCTGGGGCCAACGTCCTGACTTTC. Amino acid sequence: CASSPNRAIYAGANVLTF.

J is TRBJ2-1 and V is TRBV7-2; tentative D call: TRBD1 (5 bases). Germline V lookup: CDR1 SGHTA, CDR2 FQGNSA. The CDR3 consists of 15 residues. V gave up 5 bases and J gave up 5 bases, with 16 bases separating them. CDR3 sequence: CASSLTESGNNEQFF. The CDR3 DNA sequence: TGTGCCAGCAGCCTAACTGAATCAGGGAACAATGAGCAGTTCTTC.

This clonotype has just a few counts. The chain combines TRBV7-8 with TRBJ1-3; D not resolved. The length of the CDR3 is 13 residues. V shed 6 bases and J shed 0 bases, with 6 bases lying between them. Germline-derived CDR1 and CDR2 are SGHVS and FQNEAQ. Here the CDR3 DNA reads TGTGCCAGCAGACGGAGCTCTGGAAACACCATATATTTT. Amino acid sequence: CASRRSSGNTIYF.

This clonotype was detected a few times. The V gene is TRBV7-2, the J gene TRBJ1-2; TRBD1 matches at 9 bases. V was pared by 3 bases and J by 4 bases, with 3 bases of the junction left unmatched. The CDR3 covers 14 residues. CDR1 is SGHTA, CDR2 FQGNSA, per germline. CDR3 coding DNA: TGTGCCAGCAGCTTTACAGGGGGCTCCTATGGCTACACCTTC. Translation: CASSFTGGSYGYTF.

The CDR3 loop is CASSFETGGPSEQYF. The CDR3 region has the DNA TGTGCCAGCAGCTTCGAGACAGGGGGGCCTTCGGAGCAGTACTTC. This rearrangement joins TRBV5-4 to TRBJ2-7; 9 nucleotides align to TRBD1. Germline CDR1 is SGHNT and CDR2 is YYREEE (reference sequence). The CDR3 contains 15 residues. Losses at the gene ends were 2 bases for V and 7 bases for J; bases not matched to a gene: 10.